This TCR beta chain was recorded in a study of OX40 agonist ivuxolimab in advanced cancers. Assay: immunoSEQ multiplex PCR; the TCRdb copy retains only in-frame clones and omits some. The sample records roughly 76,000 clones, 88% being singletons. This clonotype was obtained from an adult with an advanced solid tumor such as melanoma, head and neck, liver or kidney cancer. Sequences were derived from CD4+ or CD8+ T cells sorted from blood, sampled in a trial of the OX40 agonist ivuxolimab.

The CDR3 here is CASKGGSQETQYF. The CDR3 DNA sequence: TGTGCCAGCAAGGGAGGGAGCCAAGAGACCCAGTACTTC. The chain uses TRBV5-4 and TRBJ2-5; TRBD2 matches 7 bases. This CDR3 contains 13 residues. Trimming cost V 6 bases and J 1 base; bases outside gene matches: 3. CDR1 is SGHNT, CDR2 YYREEE, per germline (reference sequence).